The sample holds one count of the clone carrying this T cell receptor (beta chain). Trimming left V 5 bases short and J 3 bases short, with 15 bases between. The V gene's germline CDR1 is SGHRS and CDR2 YFSETQ. The CDR3 spans 14 residues. From blood CD8+ and CD4+ T cells, TCR beta sequences were generated. Multiple sclerosis controls were treatment-naive patients with stable or active relapsing-remitting disease. FACS was used to enrich TEMRA cells, whereas the CD8+ and CD4+ T cells were obtained by negative isolation. With random hexamers, roughly 0.45 to 1 ug RNA was reverse transcribed. Across 54 Vbeta and 13 Jbeta, TCR beta CDR3 was amplified with immunoSEQ multiplex PCR. TCRdb itself ran the immunoSEQ multiplex PCR reads through MiXCR, one entry per CDR3 protein. The sample records roughly 400,000 distinct CDR3 sequences, 75% to 90% being singletons. The source of the sample is a study of CD8 T cells in Susac syndrome.

The sequencing sample was made of CD8+ T cells from PBMCs. J is TRBJ2-7 and V is TRBV5-1; D is possibly TRBD1 (6 bases). The sequence came from a human donor with multiple sclerosis. The CDR3 DNA is TGCGCCAGCAGGCTTTCAGGGGATCTCTACGAGCAGTACTTC. This encodes CASRLSGDLYEQYF.